The present entry profiles one T cell receptor beta chain with its context. TCRdb reprocessed the 5' RACE reads via MiXCR and lists one record per CDR3 protein. The sample contains about 40,000 distinct CDR3 sequences, about 5.2% of which appear only once. This sample is drawn from a study of spatial heterogeneity in lung cancer. Time point given: sample taken at primary tumor resection. The CDR3 is 13 residues long. Germline CDR1 reads KGHDR; CDR2 reads SFDVKD. V dropped 3 bases and J dropped 8 bases, with 9 bases sitting between them. The chain carries TRBV24-1 and TRBJ2-2, with D unclear. Here the sequenced sample was PBMCs, taken at surgery. This receptor was identified in a female donor with early-stage non-small cell lung cancer. In DNA form, the CDR3 reads TGTGCCACCAGTGATCTGGCAGCGGGGGAGCTGTTTTTT. This encodes CATSDLAAGELFF.